Shown below are 9 T cell receptor beta chains from a single sample sequenced in a study of T cell repertoires in cytomegalovirus infection (dated by TCRdb to about 2019). Sequenced on an Illumina HiSeq 1500. Using fastp trimming at Q25 and MiXCR clonotype assembly, TCRdb reanalyzed the public sequencing data and kept in-frame beta chains. A single entry per CDR3 protein holds the most common genes and DNA from its merged rows. The sample includes about 330,000 distinct CDR3 sequences, with more than 8% observed a single time. Clones ranked in the top ten supply about 4.5% of the sample. The sample was PBMCs. These receptors all come from a human donor in good health (CMV status not recorded). Some clones in this sample may be carry-over from other donors' samples.

The V and J genes are TRBV6-5 and TRBJ2-1; TRBD2 agrees at 8 bases. The CDR3 covers 17 residues. Trimming cost V 2 bases and J 7 bases; bases outside gene matches: 13. In germline, CDR1 is MNHEY, CDR2 SVGAGI. In DNA, the CDR3 is TGTGCCAGCAGTTACCCCGGTGGACGGGGGGGTGGGAATGAGCAGTTCTTC. As protein: CASSYPGGRGGGNEQFF.

This clonotype was counted at least ten times. The V and J genes are TRBV6-6 and TRBJ2-7, with D perhaps matching TRBD1 or TRBD2 (5 bases each). Between the trimmed V and J ends, which lost 5 bases and 1 base, there was a span of 9 bases. CDR3 length: 13 amino acids. Germline CDR1 and CDR2: MNHNY and SVGAGI (reference sequence). CDR3 nucleotide sequence: TGTGCCAGCAGTCGGGACCGATCCTACGAGCAGTACTTC. Translating it yields CASSRDRSYEQYF.

Remarks on this clonotype: The junction departs from germline at one end; a sequencing error may be responsible. The J gene is TRBJ2-2, the V gene TRBV7-2; D may be TRBD2 (6 bases). The germline gives CDR1 SGHTA, CDR2 FQGNSA. The CDR3 contains 15 residues. The chain's CDR3 is CANSAGSEGHGELFF. The CDR3 bases are TGTGCCAACAGCGCCGGGTCGGAGGGGCACGGGGAGCTGTTTTTT.

This clonotype was counted many times. The J gene is TRBJ1-1, the V gene TRBV7-2, with a possible D match to TRBD1 (6 bases). This CDR3 region has 16 residues. Germline values: CDR1 SGHTA, CDR2 FQGNSA. Trimming took off 5 bases at V and 2 bases at J, with 18 bases between the two ends. CDR3 region: CASSPYMGGRNTEAFF. CDR3 nucleotides: TGTGCCAGCAGCCCTTATATGGGGGGGCGCAACACTGAAGCTTTCTTT.

In this sample, this clonotype turned up a few times. This chain links TRBV2 with TRBJ2-2; D not certain. CDR3 length: 14 residues. Germline values: CDR1 SNHLY, CDR2 FYNNEI. Trimming stripped 5 bases from V and 6 bases from J, with 13 bases between. In DNA, the CDR3 is TGTGCCAGCAGTTTACTCGCGGATGCCGGGGAGCTGTTTTTT. This codes for CASSLLADAGELFF.

This clonotype was observed at least ten times. This chain uses TRBV19 with TRBJ1-3; D is uncertain. Germline assignment: CDR1 LNHDA and CDR2 SQIVND (reference sequence). The CDR3 has 14 amino acids. V dropped 7 bases and J dropped 2 bases, with 12 bases sitting between them. CDR3 DNA sequence: TGTGCCAGTACCGCGCTCTCGACTGGAAACACCATATATTTT. Its protein product is CASTALSTGNTIYF.

This clonotype was detected ten times or more. This chain links TRBV7-3 with TRBJ1-2, with a possible D match to TRBD1 (6 bases). Trimming took 6 bases from V and 8 from J, leaving 16 bases between them. Germline V lookup: CDR1 SGHTA, CDR2 FQGTGA. This CDR3 is 13 amino acids long. DNA of the CDR3: TGTGCCAGCAGTCCACAGGGAGGGTCGGGCTACACCTTC. Its translation: CASSPQGGSGYTF.

This clonotype was seen a handful of times. The genes are TRBV12-3 or TRBV12-4 and TRBJ1-5, with D maybe TRBD1 (5 bases). Trimming took off 1 base at V and 0 bases at J, with 13 bases between the two ends. This CDR3 has 17 amino acids. The DNA for the CDR3 is TGTGCCAGCAGTTTAGTGCAGGGCCCCTTTAGCAATCAGCCCCAGCATTTT. Residues: CASSLVQGPFSNQPQHF.

The CDR3 nucleotides are TGTGCCAGCATCTCAGGGACGGCCAACCTCCGGTATTTT. This translates into CASISGTANLRYF. The rearrangement links TRBV6-2 or TRBV6-3 to TRBJ2-3, with D possibly being TRBD1 or TRBD2 (5 bases each). V dropped 7 bases and J dropped 14 bases, with 22 bases sitting between them. The CDR3 sequence is 13 residues long. Germline V CDR1 and CDR2: MNHEY, SVGEGT.